This TCR beta chain was recorded in a study of cytomegalovirus exposure and HLA in healthy donors. Study details: The use of the same platform for the 120 validation repertoires and the 600 to 800 first-cohort repertoires was reported by a later analysis.

The table came from immunoSEQ multiplex PCR; TCRdb's copy has only in-frame clones and leaves some out. In the table there are 170,000 or so clones, 84% of which are singletons. The ends lost 8 bases at V and 3 bases at J; junction bases unmatched: 9. CDR3 length: 14 amino acids. The germline V gene encodes CDR1 KGHSH and CDR2 LQKENI. The TCR originated in a young woman in good health and CMV-seropositive. This chain links TRBV18 with TRBJ1-2; 7 positions agree with TRBD1. The sample taken for sequencing was PBMCs. For the CDR3, the DNA is TGTGCCAGCGCGACCCCCGGGACAGACTATGGCTACACCTTC. Amino acid sequence: CASATPGTDYGYTF.